The following is a T cell receptor (beta chain) sequence with its context. The antigen remains unidentified. Per germline, CDR1 SGHRS and CDR2 YFSETQ. This CDR3 is built from 13 residues. V lost 0 bases and J lost 4, with 7 bases in between. The data stem from a study of T cell responses to AZD1222 COVID-19 vaccine. General study results and limits: Clonal diversity may have been underestimated in mostly white British donors.

Method: immunoSEQ multiplex PCR; TCRdb's copy keeps in-frame clones and lacks some. The sample records around 120,000 clones, 86% being singletons. This sequence joins TRBV5-1 and TRBJ2-5; D is perhaps TRBD1 or TRBD2 (5 bases each). The source was peripheral blood, collected 28 days after the second AZD1222 dose. The receptor comes from an adult who received the AZD1222 COVID-19 vaccine. The chain's CDR3 is CASSLGDAETQYF. The CDR3 region has the DNA TGCGCCAGCAGCTTGGGGGACGCAGAGACCCAGTACTTC.